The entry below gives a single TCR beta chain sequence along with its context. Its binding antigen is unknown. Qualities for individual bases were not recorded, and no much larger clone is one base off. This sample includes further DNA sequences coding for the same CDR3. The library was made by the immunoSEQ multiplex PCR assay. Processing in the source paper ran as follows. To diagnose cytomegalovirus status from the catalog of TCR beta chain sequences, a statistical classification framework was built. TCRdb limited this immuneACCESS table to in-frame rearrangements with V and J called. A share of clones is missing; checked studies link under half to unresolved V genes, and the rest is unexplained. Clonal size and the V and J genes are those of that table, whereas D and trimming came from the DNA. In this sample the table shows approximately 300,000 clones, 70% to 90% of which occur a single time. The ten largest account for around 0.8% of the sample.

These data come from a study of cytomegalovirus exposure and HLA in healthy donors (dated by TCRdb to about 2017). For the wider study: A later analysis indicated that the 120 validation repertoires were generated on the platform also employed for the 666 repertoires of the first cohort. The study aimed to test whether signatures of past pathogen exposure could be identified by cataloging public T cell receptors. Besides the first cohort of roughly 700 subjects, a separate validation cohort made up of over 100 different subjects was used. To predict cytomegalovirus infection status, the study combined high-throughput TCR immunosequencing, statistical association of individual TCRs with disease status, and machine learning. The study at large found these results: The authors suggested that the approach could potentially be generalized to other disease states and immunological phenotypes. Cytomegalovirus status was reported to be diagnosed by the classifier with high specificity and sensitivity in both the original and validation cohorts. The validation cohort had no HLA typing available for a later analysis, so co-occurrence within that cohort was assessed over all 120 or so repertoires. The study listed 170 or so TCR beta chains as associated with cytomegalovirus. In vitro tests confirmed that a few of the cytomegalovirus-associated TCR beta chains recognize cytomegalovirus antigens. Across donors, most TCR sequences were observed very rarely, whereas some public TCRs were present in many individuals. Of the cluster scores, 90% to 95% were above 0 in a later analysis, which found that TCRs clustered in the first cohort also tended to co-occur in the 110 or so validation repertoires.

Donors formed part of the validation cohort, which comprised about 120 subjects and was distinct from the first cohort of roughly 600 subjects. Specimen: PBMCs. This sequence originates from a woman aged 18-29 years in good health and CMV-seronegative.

CDR3 region: CASSPPSQGSYEQYF. The nucleotide sequence is TGTGCCAGCTCACCACCGAGCCAGGGTTCCTACGAGCAGTACTTC. The chain is encoded by TRBV18 joined to TRBJ2-7; tentative D gene TRBD1, with 5 bases matching. The trim is 0 bases for V and 1 base for J, with a gap of 10 bases between the germline ends. The CDR3 numbers 15 residues from cysteine through phenylalanine. The entry retains the CDR3 DNA only, 45 bases that are in frame from base 1. CDR1 and CDR2 (KGHSH, LQKENI) derive from the germline V gene. Outside the CDR3, residues come from the reference TRBV18 and TRBJ2-7 proteins, so the full variable domain is: NAGVMQNPRHLVRRRGQEARLRCSPMKGHSHVYWYRQLPEEGLKFMVYLQKENIIDESGMPKERFSAEFPKEGPSILRIQQVVRGDSAAYFCASSPPSQGSYEQYFGPGTRLTVT.